This TCR beta chain was retrieved from a study of monozygotic twins with inflammatory bowel disease (dated by TCRdb to between 2018 and 2021). Describing the broader study: The full study comprised 28 monozygotic twin pairs: nine German pairs (four IBD-concordant, five IBD-discordant) and 19 IBD-discordant Danish pairs. Each individual had, on average, about 151 000 unique TCRalpha sequences and 181 000 unique TCRbeta sequences available for analysis. The search for disease-associated traits relied mainly on comparing, within discordant pairs, IBD patients with their genetically identical healthy co-twins.

Taken from cysteine to phenylalanine, the CDR3 has 15 residues. DNA is not on record. The germline V gene encodes CDR1 LNHDA and CDR2 SQIVND (reference sequence). From each donor, a roughly 2.6 ml peripheral blood sample was collected into PAXgene tubes and stored at -80 degrees C. Total RNA was isolated from whole blood with the PAXgene blood miRNA kit on an automated QIAcube, without T cell sorting. Peripheral blood from monozygotic twin pairs who were concordant or discordant for inflammatory bowel disease underwent deep TCRalpha and TCRbeta repertoire profiling using unique molecular barcoding. Smoking habits were recorded for all twin pairs, with individuals classified as current, former or never smokers. The method was 5' RACE. Each TCR library was prepared from roughly 3.5 ug of total RNA. For each sample, cDNA synthesis with SMARTScribe reverse transcriptase was split into eight separate reactions. Unique molecular identifiers containing a 6-nucleotide sample barcode were introduced through template switching during cDNA synthesis. Amplification of TCRalpha and TCRbeta cDNA involved two nested PCRs of 16 and 9 cycles, and each PCR was followed by bead purification. Before amplification, the cDNA was treated with uracil DNA-glycosylase and purified using the QIAquick PCR purification kit. The second PCR added Illumina TruSeq-compatible adapters along with sample-specific barcodes. TapeStation and Qubit were used to check library quality and concentration, and 5 ng of each library went into the pool. Pooled libraries were sequenced on an Illumina HiSeq2500 single-index Rapid Run with 2 x 100 bp reads and custom sequencing primers. On the study's bioinformatics: PCR and sequencing errors were corrected by UMI-based consensus assembly using MiGEC version 1.2.6. MiXCR version 2.1.1 was used to carry out V(D)J alignment, clonotype assembly and CDR3 extraction. Normalisation of gene usage, clonotype sharing and MAIT/NKT TCR abundance was achieved by analysing the top 1000, 10 000 and 20 000 clonotypes per sample. Diversity was computed as the inverse Simpson index with the vegan R package after downsampling to 27 000 UMIs. Statistical testing used paired Mann-Whitney U tests on the discordant twin pairs and applied Benjamini-Hochberg correction for multiple testing. TCRdb reprocessed the reads and lists each CDR3 protein sequence as a single entry, with no DNA. The V and J calls come from TCRdb's annotation, not from the publication. This sample's table has entries for about 300,000 distinct CDR3 sequences. Roughly 5.2% of the sample lies in the top ten.

The investigation overall reported the following: TCRbeta repertoire diversity, by inverse Simpson index, was decreased in IBD patients compared with their healthy co-twins. Repertoire similarity did not differ between concordant and discordant twins, which could be due to limited statistical power. The analysis was unable to tell apart different T cell subtypes. Fewer clonotypes were shared with other individuals by IBD patients than by healthy twins, most markedly in patients showing signs of disease activity. The results gave no support for a single strong signal or clonotype linked to IBD. Because patients received different immunosuppressive treatments, the repertoires may have picked up extra background noise and variability between individuals.

Concerning this clonotype itself: It has no known antigen specificity.

This sequence was found in a human donor with ulcerative colitis or Crohn's disease, or a healthy co-twin of an affected twin (not recorded which). The rearranged chain carries TRBV19 and TRBJ2-6. Sequencing was carried out using blood. The CDR3 region: CASSPQSSGANVLTF.